A single sample gave rise to the 23 T cell receptor beta chains below, sequenced in a study of blood T cell repertoires in COVID-19. Measured with immunoSEQ multiplex PCR; TCRdb has only the in-frame clones, and not every one. Of approximately 70,000 clones listed, around 90% are singletons. The specimen was peripheral blood. The receptors were gathered from a woman aged 55-75 years with active COVID-19.

The chain links TRBV5-6 to TRBJ1-1; D is perhaps TRBD1 (5 bases). The CDR3 sequence is 14 residues long. The V gene lost 0 bases and the J gene lost 5 bases, with 11 bases spanning the gap. Germline V gene data show CDR1 as SGHDT and CDR2 as YYEEEE. CDR3 loop: CASSLGGGFTEAFF. The CDR3 bases are TGTGCCAGCAGCTTGGGCGGGGGGTTTACTGAAGCTTTCTTT. The whole variable domain, remainder taken from reference TRBV5-6 and TRBJ1-1, is DAGVTQSPTHLIKTRGQQVTLRCSPKSGHDTVSWYQQALGQGPQFIFQYYEEEERQRGNFPDRFSGHQFPNYSSELNVNALLLGDSALYLCASSLGGGFTEAFFGQGTRLTVV.

The rearrangement links TRBV15 to TRBJ1-5; 7 bases are a match to TRBD1. The CDR3 has 18 residues. V shed 7 bases, J shed 0 bases, and the junction held 15 bases outside the gene matches. From germline, CDR1 is LNHNV and CDR2 YYDKDF (reference sequence). The DNA for the CDR3 is TGTGCCACCAACTCGAGGGACAGATCCTCCTATAGCAATCAGCCCCAGCATTTT. It codes for CATNSRDRSSYSNQPQHF.

The J gene is TRBJ1-6, the V gene TRBV27; 9 bases agree with TRBD1. This CDR3 comprises 17 residues. The germline V gene has CDR1 MNHEY and CDR2 SMNVEV (reference sequence). V shed 5 bases and J 10 bases; nucleotides not matched to a gene: 15. The CDR3 DNA sequence: TGTGCCAGCAGTCTGATCAACAGGGGGCTGGATGGGTCACCCCTCCACTTT. It specifies CASSLINRGLDGSPLHF.

The rearrangement joins TRBV11-3 to TRBJ2-1; 12 positions match TRBD2. The CDR3 length is 18 residues. J gave up 2 bases and V 1 base, and 6 bases lay outside the gene matches. Germline loops: CDR1 SGHNT, CDR2 YENEEA. CDR3 coding DNA: TGTGCCAGCAGCTTAGGAACTAGCGGGAGGCCAACCTACAATGAGCAGTTCTTC. This sequence encodes CASSLGTSGRPTYNEQFF.

J is TRBJ2-1 and V is TRBV18; a possible D gene is TRBD2 (6 bases). V lost 3 bases and J 8 bases, leaving 8 bases between the germline ends. The CDR3 is made up of 12 amino acids. Per the germline V gene, CDR1 is KGHSH and CDR2 is LQKENI. The CDR3 DNA reads as TGTGCCAGCTCACCGGGGGGATATGAGCAGTTCTTC. Translating gives CASSPGGYEQFF.

This chain connects TRBV10-1 to TRBJ2-1, with TRBD2 matching 10 bases. Germline loops: CDR1 WNHNN, CDR2 SYGVQD (reference sequence). After removal of 7 bases from V and 12 bases from J, the junction contained 9 bases not matched to a gene. CDR3 size: 13 residues. CDR3 DNA sequence: TGCGCCAGCACCCCCACTAGCGGGGCTGGGCAGTTCTTC. Translating it yields CASTPTSGAGQFF.

The chain uses TRBV7-8 and TRBJ2-5; 8 bases line up with TRBD2. Per germline, CDR1 SGHVS and CDR2 FQNEAQ. The CDR3 loop spans 16 amino acids. V was pared by 5 bases and J by 5 bases, with 13 bases of the junction left unmatched. This CDR3 is CASSTTRLARLETQYF. CDR3 coding DNA: TGTGCCAGCAGCACCACCCGACTAGCGAGACTTGAGACCCAGTACTTC.

This clone was observed a single time. The J gene is TRBJ1-1, the V gene TRBV3-1 (or the pseudogene TRBV3-2); 7 nucleotides agree with TRBD1. V was pared by 1 base and J by 0 bases, with 8 bases of the junction left unmatched. CDR3 length equals 17 residues. Germline CDR1 is LGHDT and CDR2 is YNNKEL (reference sequence). CDR3 loop: CASSQGGQMVMNTEAFF. For the CDR3, the DNA is TGTGCCAGCAGCCAAGGGGGACAGATGGTAATGAACACTGAAGCTTTCTTT.

V is TRBV20-1 and J is TRBJ1-1, with D hard to call. Per the germline V gene, CDR1 is DFQATT and CDR2 is SNEGSKA (reference sequence). V was shortened by 3 bases and J by 0 bases, with 8 bases between the two germline ends. This CDR3 spans 13 amino acids. The CDR3 bases are TGCAGTGCTAGTGTCAGATTGAACACTGAAGCTTTCTTT. Protein sequence: CSASVRLNTEAFF.

The chain recombines TRBV10-2 with TRBJ2-1, with D perhaps TRBD2 (6 bases). Germline V gene lookup returns CDR1 WSHSY and CDR2 SAAADI. CDR3 length: 18 amino acids. Trimming took off 2 bases at V and 0 bases at J, with 17 bases between the two ends. The DNA of the CDR3 is TGCGCCAGCAGTGAGCAGGGACTGGTTCTTGTCTCCTACAATGAGCAGTTCTTC. It encodes CASSEQGLVLVSYNEQFF.

The J gene is TRBJ2-3, the V gene TRBV6-1, with unresolved D. From germline, CDR1 is MNHNS and CDR2 SASEGT. This CDR3 has 16 residues. Trimming cost V 2 bases and J 4 bases, with 16 bases left between them. The CDR3 nucleotides read TGTGCCAGCAGTGAAATTGGCAGCGTGAGGTCAGATACGCAGTATTTT. Translated: CASSEIGSVRSDTQYF.

The count of this clone is one. The CDR3 sequence: CASSLVTGPSSYNSPLHF. The CDR3 DNA is TGTGCCAGCAGCTTAGTGACAGGGCCAAGCTCCTATAATTCACCCCTCCACTTT. The V gene is TRBV7-9, the J gene TRBJ1-6; TRBD1 matches 7 bases. This CDR3 contains 18 residues. V lost 1 base to trimming and J lost 0 bases; unmatched junction nucleotides: 6. In germline, CDR1 is SEHNR, CDR2 FQNEAQ (reference sequence).

V is TRBV28 and J is TRBJ2-7, with 8 bases lining up with TRBD2. Germline V gives CDR1 MDHEN, CDR2 SYDVKM. The J segment lost 7 bases and the V segment lost 3 bases, leaving 14 bases of the junction unmatched. The CDR3 is 16 amino acids. The CDR3, as DNA: TGTGCCAGCAGTTTGGCCCCACAATCGGGAGGGCAAGAGCAGTACTTC. It translates to CASSLAPQSGGQEQYF. Together with reference TRBV28 and TRBJ2-7, the CDR3 gives the full variable domain: DVKVTQSSRYLVKRTGEKVFLECVQDMDHENMFWYRQDPGLGLRLIYFSYDVKMKEKGDIPEGYSVSREKKERFSLILESASTNQTSMYLCASSLAPQSGGQEQYFGPGTRLTVT.

The genes are TRBV19 and TRBJ2-1; D gene unclear. Germline CDR1 and CDR2: LNHDA and SQIVND (reference sequence). V lost 3 bases to trimming and J lost 2 bases, with 11 bases between them. The CDR3 consists of 15 residues. This CDR3 reads CASSIKVDTYNEQFF. CDR3 DNA: TGTGCCAGTAGTATCAAGGTAGACACCTACAATGAGCAGTTCTTC. The entire variable domain, with the rest obtained from reference TRBV19 and TRBJ2-1, is as follows: DGGITQSPKYLFRKEGQNVTLSCEQNLNHDAMYWYRQDPGQGLRLIYYSQIVNDFQKGDIAEGYSVSREKKESFPLTVTSAQKNPTAFYLCASSIKVDTYNEQFFGPGTRLTVL.

V gene TRBV11-2 combines with J gene TRBJ2-1, with D hard to call. Trimming removed 3 bases from V and 7 bases from J, with 7 bases in between. The CDR3 covers 12 residues. CDR1 SGHAT and CDR2 FQNNGV come from the germline V gene. The CDR3: CASSFEANEQFF. CDR3 nucleotide sequence: TGTGCCAGCAGCTTCGAAGCGAATGAGCAGTTCTTC.

The table lists this clone with a count of one. The V gene is TRBV7-9, the J gene TRBJ2-3, with 7 bases that match TRBD1. The CDR3 is 15 residues long. The junction had 9 bases not matched to a gene; V was cut back by 5 bases and J by 4 bases. The V gene's germline CDR1 is SEHNR and CDR2 FQNEAQ (reference sequence). This chain's CDR3 is CASSRGQDGADTQYF. In nucleotides, the CDR3 is TGTGCCAGCAGCCGAGGACAGGATGGGGCAGATACGCAGTATTTT.

The count of this clone is one. The chain recombines TRBV24-1 with TRBJ2-1; 8 nucleotides align to TRBD2. The germline V gene encodes CDR1 KGHDR and CDR2 SFDVKD. The CDR3 covers 15 residues. Trimming removed 5 bases from V and 3 bases from J; junction bases left unmatched: 5. The CDR3 reads CATSVVLAGYNEQFF. CDR3 sequence (DNA): TGTGCCACCAGTGTTGTGCTAGCGGGCTACAATGAGCAGTTCTTC.

The CDR3 sequence is CASRQGYGYTF. The DNA for the CDR3 is TGTGCCAGCAGGCAGGGATATGGCTACACCTTC. The chain uses TRBV25-1 and TRBJ1-2, with D possibly being TRBD1 (5 bases). Trimming stripped 6 bases from V and 5 bases from J, with 7 bases between. Germline values: CDR1 MGHDK, CDR2 SYGVNS. The CDR3 sequence is 11 residues long.

This chain links TRBV11-2 with TRBJ1-3; D not certain. Germline V gene lookup returns CDR1 SGHAT and CDR2 FQNNGV. Trimming took 0 bases from V and 4 from J, leaving 7 bases between them. CDR3 length equals 14 residues. This chain's CDR3 is CASSLDLAGNTIYF. The CDR3 DNA follows: TGTGCCAGCAGCTTAGATCTTGCGGGAAACACCATATATTTT.

J is TRBJ1-2 and V is TRBV7-9; 10 bases map to TRBD1. CDR1 is SEHNR, CDR2 FQNEAQ, per germline (reference sequence). V shed 7 bases, J shed 7 bases, and the junction held 3 bases outside the gene matches. The CDR3 spans 12 residues. The CDR3 loop reads CASIDRGLGYTF. The CDR3, as DNA: TGTGCCAGCATCGACAGGGGGCTTGGCTACACCTTC. Complete variable domain (other parts from reference TRBV7-9 and TRBJ1-2): DTGVSQNPRHKITKRGQNVTFRCDPISEHNRLYWYRQTLGQGPEFLTYFQNEAQLEKSRLLSDRFSAERPKGSFSTLEIQRTEQGDSAMYLCASIDRGLGYTFGSGTRLTVV.

The sample holds a few counts of this clone. This sequence joins TRBV6-5 and TRBJ1-2; 9 nucleotides match TRBD1. Trimming took 7 bases from V and 4 from J; bases not matched to a gene: 7. There are 14 residues in the CDR3. Per the germline V gene, CDR1 is MNHEY and CDR2 is SVGAGI. In DNA, the CDR3 is TGTGCCAGCATACTACAGGGGGCGGGCTATGGCTACACCTTC. The encoded protein is CASILQGAGYGYTF.

This clone came up once. The V call is TRBV6-5, the J call TRBJ2-1; unclear D gene. CDR3 length: 14 residues. Germline CDR1 reads MNHEY; CDR2 reads SVGAGI. V was shortened by 6 bases and J by 5 bases, with 14 bases between the two germline ends. The CDR3 bases are TGTGCCAGCAGGAGGTCCGGCGGCAACAATGAGCAGTTCTTC. It specifies CASRRSGGNNEQFF.

The chain recombines TRBV4-2 with TRBJ2-1; tentatively, D is TRBD2 (6 bases). Germline V gives CDR1 LGHNA, CDR2 YNFKEQ. V lost 1 base and J lost 5, with 9 bases in between. There are 14 residues in the CDR3. CDR3 bases: TGTGCCAGCAGCCAAGGGGACTCACACAATGAGCAGTTCTTC. It yields the protein CASSQGDSHNEQFF.